Included here is one TCR beta chain sequence, with context. This CDR3 spans 15 amino acids. Trimming took 2 bases from V and 4 from J, leaving 13 bases between them. Germline V lookup: CDR1 MNHNS, CDR2 SASEGT. It was with random hexamers that roughly 0.5 to 1 ug RNA was reverse transcribed. Across 54 Vbeta and 13 Jbeta, immunoSEQ multiplex PCR amplified TCR beta CDR3. In TCRdb, the immunoSEQ multiplex PCR reads were re-called with MiXCR into one record per CDR3 protein. In the table there are around 150,000 distinct CDR3 sequences, 95% of which are singletons. These data belong to a study of CD8 T cells in Susac syndrome. As for the study in general: Sequencing included Susac syndrome patients, roughly six of them with active disease and under ten in remission. Susac syndrome patients were untreated, on corticosteroids with some adding intravenous immunoglobulin, or on intravenous immunoglobulin only.

Sequencing was done on a sample of CD4+ T cells from PBMCs. V and J are TRBV6-1 and TRBJ2-3, with D perhaps matching TRBD2 (5 bases). The TCR originated in a human donor with Susac syndrome. CDR3 amino acids: CASSEMRPGADTQYF. CDR3 DNA: TGTGCCAGCAGTGAAATGAGACCCGGGGCAGATACGCAGTATTTT.